One and the same sample provided the 30 T cell receptor beta chains below, sequenced in a study of esophageal squamous cell carcinoma under preoperative chemotherapy. MiXCR was run by TCRdb on the PCR reads, yielding one entry per CDR3 protein. The sample holds around 11,000 distinct CDR3 sequences; over 55% are singletons and the top ten take less than 35%. Time point meaning: after preoperative PTX-NDP chemotherapy. This material was obtained from a patient given preoperative chemotherapy. These receptors were collected from a human donor with esophageal squamous cell carcinoma. The donor label of this sample is uncertain.

The chain couples TRBV7-8 to TRBJ2-1; 11 nucleotides match TRBD2. The J call may not be correct, given that the DNA end is closer to TRBJ2-5. This CDR3 region has 16 residues. Germline-derived CDR1 and CDR2 are SGHVS and FQNEAQ. The CDR3 spells CASSPPSSGRQETQYF. The CDR3 DNA sequence: TGTGCCAGCAGCCCGCCCTCTAGCGGGAGGCAGGAGACCCAGTACTTC.

A remark on this clonotype: One end of the junction is discordant with germline, which a read error may explain. The chain carries TRBV6-1 and TRBJ2-1; 9 bases align to TRBD1. Germline V gives CDR1 MNHNS, CDR2 SASEGT. The CDR3 has 14 residues. The CDR3: CASRDRGAYDEQFF. In DNA, the CDR3 is TGTGCCAGCAGAGACAGGGGGGCCTACGATGAGCAGTTTTTC.

The CDR3 sequence: CGTGGGTDTQYF. CDR3 bases: TGTGGTACAGGGGGCGGCACAGATACGCAGTATTTT. The chain links TRBV10-3 to TRBJ2-3; 9 bases are a match to TRBD1. The CDR3 totals 12 residues. The germline gives CDR1 ENHRY, CDR2 SYGVKD.

The chain employs TRBV6-1 and TRBJ2-3; TRBD2 agrees at 9 bases. V lost 8 bases, J lost 4 bases, and 7 bases stayed unmatched. The CDR3 is made up of 14 amino acids. In germline, CDR1 is MNHNS, CDR2 SASEGT. For the CDR3, the DNA is TGTGCCAGCGCGGGAGGGGGCGGATCAGATACGCAGTATTTT. This gives the protein CASAGGGGSDTQYF.

This clonotype has just a few counts. The V call is TRBV7-2, the J call TRBJ1-6; no clear D. CDR1 and CDR2 (germline): SGHTA, FQGNSA. V gave up 5 bases and J gave up 14 bases, with 10 bases separating them. The CDR3 has 11 residues. This CDR3 is CASSPESTLHF. The CDR3 DNA sequence: TGTGCCAGCAGCCCCGAATCAACCCTCCACTTT.

Comment on this clonotype: Sequence at one end of the junction differs from germline and may be a read error. The rearrangement uses TRBV6-5 and TRBJ2-3; D ambiguous. From germline, CDR1 is MNHEY and CDR2 SVGAGI. CDR3 length: 15 amino acids. The DNA of the CDR3 is TGTGCCAGCAGTTACTTGGGTGGTGGCACAGATACGCAGTTTTTT. Protein sequence: CASSYLGGGTDTQFF.

Concerning this clonotype: Sequence at one end of the junction differs from germline and may be a read error. This rearrangement joins TRBV6-1 to TRBJ2-4; 7 nucleotides agree with TRBD2. The CDR3 is made up of 16 amino acids. Germline assignment: CDR1 MNHNS and CDR2 SASEGT. CDR3 region: CASSVLGGCAKNMQYF. The CDR3 DNA is TGTGCCAGCAGCGTATTGGGGGGGTGCGCCAAAAACATGCAGTATTTC.

The chain recombines TRBV5-1 with TRBJ2-1; maybe TRBD1 (6 bases). V lost 1 base to trimming and J lost 4 bases, with 21 bases between them. Looked up from germline, CDR1 is SGHRS and CDR2 is YFSETQ. This CDR3 region has 18 residues. The CDR3 DNA follows: TGCGCCAGCAGCTTGAACATGGCAGGGGAAGGTCAGTACAATGAGCAGTTCTTC. Its protein product is CASSLNMAGEGQYNEQFF.

The CDR3 protein is CASTQRTGYEELFF. CDR3 sequence (DNA): TGTGCCAGCACCCAACGGACAGGGTATGAGGAGCTGTTTTTT. V and J are TRBV6-1 and TRBJ2-2; TRBD1 matches 8 bases. CDR1 is MNHNS and CDR2 is SASEGT in the germline V gene. After removal of 7 bases from V and 10 bases from J, the junction contained 11 bases not matched to a gene. The CDR3 has 14 amino acids.

The V and J genes are TRBV7-3 and TRBJ1-2; D is possibly TRBD1 (5 bases). Deletions cut 8 bases from V and 5 bases from J, with 21 bases between. The V gene's germline CDR1 is SGHTA and CDR2 FQGTGA. This CDR3 has 15 amino acids. CDR3 nucleotide sequence: TGTGCCAGCCCCTCGGGATGGGCAGGGTGGTATGGCTACACCTTC. Amino acid sequence: CASPSGWAGWYGYTF. The full variable domain, in which reference TRBV7-3 and TRBJ1-2 provide the parts outside the CDR3, is GAGVSQTPSNKVTEKGKYVELRCDPISGHTALYWYRQSLGQGPEFLIYFQGTGAADDSGLPNDRFFAVRPEGSVSTLKIQRTERGDSAVYLCASPSGWAGWYGYTFGSGTRLTVV.

This clonotype was observed a handful of times. Relative to the germline gene, one junction end is altered; a read error may explain this. The V gene is TRBV6-1, the J gene TRBJ2-1; unclear D gene. CDR3 length: 12 amino acids. Germline CDR1 MNHNS, CDR2 SASEGT. The CDR3 region has the DNA TGTGCCGGCTGGGCGAGCTACGATGAGCAGTTTTTT. It encodes CAGWASYDEQFF.

The genes are TRBV10-3 and TRBJ2-5, with D tentatively TRBD2 (7 bases). The germline V gene encodes CDR1 ENHRY and CDR2 SYGVKD. The CDR3 covers 14 residues. The CDR3 spells CAGKGGGHEETQYF. For the CDR3, the DNA is TGTGCGGGCAAGGGGGGAGGGCACGAGGAGACCCAGTACTTC.

As DNA, the CDR3 is TGTGCCATAGCGGGGGTCCCCGTCACAGATACGCAGTATTTT. Its protein product is CAIAGVPVTDTQYF. This chain uses TRBV10-3 with TRBJ2-3; 8 bases agree with TRBD2. CDR1 is ENHRY, CDR2 SYGVKD, per germline. The junction had 7 bases not matched to a gene; V was cut back by 9 bases and J by 2 bases. The CDR3 covers 14 residues.

This chain joins TRBV23-1 and TRBJ2-1; possible D gene TRBD1, 5 bases. TRBV23-1 is an ORF; its function is uncertain. The V gene lost 5 bases and the J gene lost 0 bases, with 14 bases spanning the gap. The CDR3 contains 16 residues. CDR3 amino acids: CASSSCAGPSYNEQFF. CDR3 DNA sequence: TGCGCCAGCAGTTCCTGTGCAGGGCCCTCCTACAATGAGCAGTTCTTC.

On this clonotype itself: One end of the junction does not line up with germline, which may come from a read error. The chain couples TRBV6-1 to TRBJ2-1, with 8 positions matching TRBD1. This CDR3 spans 14 amino acids. Germline CDR1 MNHNS, CDR2 SASEGT. This CDR3 reads CASTRQGNYGEQFF. The CDR3 nucleotides read TGTGCCAGCACAAGACAGGGGAACTACGGGGAGCAGTTTTTT.

This clonotype was seen a few times. The chain uses TRBV7-2 and TRBJ2-1; unclear D gene. The DNA matches TRBJ2-5 better at its end, which makes the J call doubtful. CDR1 is SGHTA, CDR2 FQGNSA, per germline. This CDR3 is 15 amino acids long. The CDR3 nucleotides are TGTGCCAGCAGCCAATACGCTGGGCCAGAGGAGACCCAGTACTTC. Translation: CASSQYAGPEETQYF.

The chain links TRBV7-2 to TRBJ2-3; D gene unclear. The CDR3 extends over 14 amino acids. The V end lost 2 bases, the J end lost 0 bases, and 6 bases lay between the germline ends. Germline V lookup: CDR1 SGHTA, CDR2 FQGNSA. The CDR3, as DNA: TGTGCCAGCAGCTTAATTTTGAGCACAGATACGCAGTATTTT. This gives the protein CASSLILSTDTQYF.

The chain's CDR3 is CASSYNTGVRSDTQYF. The DNA for the CDR3 is TGTGCCAGCAGTTACAACACGGGAGTGCGATCAGATACGCAGTATTTT. This sequence joins TRBV6-5 and TRBJ2-3; weak D call: TRBD2 (6 bases). Trimming took off 2 bases at V and 4 bases at J, with 16 bases between the two ends. From germline, CDR1 is MNHEY and CDR2 SVGAGI. This CDR3 has 16 amino acids.

The chain combines TRBV6-4 with TRBJ2-3, with 8 bases that match TRBD2. Germline V gives CDR1 MRHNA, CDR2 SNTAGT. The CDR3 runs to 16 residues. V was clipped by 5 bases and J by 0 bases; unmatched bases: 7. DNA for the CDR3: TGTGCCAGCAGTCGTGAGGCGGGAGGAAGCACAGATACGCAGTATTTT. Its protein is CASSREAGGSTDTQYF.

The chain joins TRBV6-2 or TRBV6-3 to TRBJ2-2; the D gene could be TRBD1 or TRBD2 (6 bases each). This CDR3 spans 16 amino acids. Trimming shortened V by 2 bases and J by 7 bases, and 17 bases separated the two germline ends. Germline V gene data show CDR1 as MNHEY and CDR2 as SVGEGT. The CDR3 DNA reads TGTGCCAGCAGTTACACTCTTTTCGGGGGCGACGGGGAGCTGTTTTTT. Its translation is CASSYTLFGGDGELFF.

There are a few counts of this clonotype. The chain couples TRBV7-2 to TRBJ2-1; D uncertain. TRBJ2-7 matches the DNA end more closely, so the J call is doubtful. Germline V CDR1 and CDR2: SGHTA, FQGNSA. The CDR3 consists of 13 residues. In DNA form, the CDR3 reads TGTGCCAGCAGCTTAGGCATGTACAATGAGCAGTACTTC. It specifies CASSLGMYNEQYF.

This clonotype came up a few times. The CDR3 region is CASSYWRGWNTEAFF. The CDR3 DNA is TGTGCCAGCAGTTACTGGCGGGGCTGGAACACTGAAGCTTTCTTT. The J gene is TRBJ1-1, the V gene TRBV6-5, with D perhaps TRBD1 (5 bases). CDR1 and CDR2 from the germline V gene are MNHEY and SVGAGI. CDR3 length equals 15 residues. The ends were cut back, 1 base at V and 1 base at J, with 10 bases in the middle.

Details on this clonotype: A read error may explain this, as a much larger clone is one base away. The chain is built from TRBV6-1 and TRBJ2-1, with 11 nucleotides matching TRBD1. The DNA end is a closer match to TRBJ2-7, so the J assignment may be wrong. The CDR3 covers 15 residues. Germline-derived CDR1 and CDR2 are MNHNS and SASEGT. The CDR3 DNA reads TGTGCCAGCAGGGACGGGACAGGGGGGTCCTACGAGCAGTACTTC. Translating gives CASRDGTGGSYEQYF.

Only a few counts were recorded for this clonotype. The rearrangement joins TRBV12-3 or TRBV12-4 to TRBJ2-5; no definite D call. V lost 6 bases to trimming and J lost 11 bases, with 13 bases between them. The CDR3 is 11 amino acids. The CDR3 protein is CASSMVNEQYF. The CDR3, as DNA: TGTGCCAGCAGCATGGTTAATGAGCAGTACTTC.

J is TRBJ2-1 and V is TRBV10-3; 12 positions match TRBD1. The J call may be in error: the DNA end matches TRBJ2-7 better. Per the germline V gene, CDR1 is ENHRY and CDR2 is SYGVKD. This CDR3 is 14 amino acids long. This chain's CDR3 is CASLGTGGGYEQYF. In nucleotides, the CDR3 is TGTGCCTCGCTCGGGACAGGGGGCGGGTACGAGCAGTACTTC.

This clonotype occurred a few times. The V and J genes are TRBV7-8 and TRBJ2-1, with 11 positions matching TRBD2. The end of the DNA aligns better with TRBJ2-7, so the J call may be wrong. The CDR3 runs to 15 residues. Germline-derived CDR1 and CDR2 are SGHVS and FQNEAQ. In DNA form, the CDR3 reads TGTGCCAGCAGCCCGCGGGGACTAGCGGACAATGAGCAGTACTTC. Its translation: CASSPRGLADNEQYF.

The CDR3 nucleotides are TGTGCCAGCAGCTCGGGACTGCGCTACAATGAGCAGTTCTTC. Amino acids: CASSSGLRYNEQFF. The rearrangement links TRBV7-6 to TRBJ2-1; weak D call: TRBD2 (6 bases). The CDR3 covers 14 residues. V lost 4 bases, J lost 3 bases, and 10 bases lay in between. Germline lookup yields CDR1 SGHVS and CDR2 FNYEAQ.

The CDR3 sequence is CASSGGPGTEAFF. The CDR3 nucleotides read TGTGCCAGCAGTGGAGGGCCGGGTACTGAAGCTTTCTTT. The V gene is TRBV6-4, the J gene TRBJ1-1; D not certain. Per germline, CDR1 MRHNA and CDR2 SNTAGT. The length of the CDR3 is 13 residues. With 4 bases removed from V and 5 bases from J, the gap between germline ends came to 11 bases.

This clonotype occurred once. V and J are TRBV11-3 and TRBJ2-5, with D maybe TRBD2 (7 bases). The germline V gene has CDR1 SGHNT and CDR2 YENEEA. CDR3 length: 15 amino acids. V lost 1 base and J lost 2, with 11 bases in between. DNA for the CDR3: TGTGCCAGCAGCTTAGGGGGGGGCAGGCAAGAGACCCAGTACTTC. It encodes CASSLGGGRQETQYF. Variable domain in full (rest from reference TRBV11-3 and TRBJ2-5): EAGVVQSPRYKIIEKKQPVAFWCNPISGHNTLYWYLQNLGQGPELLIRYENEEAVDDSQLPKDRFSAERLKGVDSTLKIQPAELGDSAVYLCASSLGGGRQETQYFGPGTRLLVL.

The chain joins TRBV6-1 to TRBJ2-3, with D possibly matching TRBD2 (7 bases). Germline V gives CDR1 MNHNS, CDR2 SASEGT. Trimming took off 8 bases at V and 12 bases at J, with 27 bases between the two ends. The CDR3 totals 15 residues. CDR3 protein: CASGGGGAGKETQYF. The CDR3 DNA reads TGTGCCAGCGGGGGAGGGGGAGCAGGCAAAGAGACCCAGTATTTT.